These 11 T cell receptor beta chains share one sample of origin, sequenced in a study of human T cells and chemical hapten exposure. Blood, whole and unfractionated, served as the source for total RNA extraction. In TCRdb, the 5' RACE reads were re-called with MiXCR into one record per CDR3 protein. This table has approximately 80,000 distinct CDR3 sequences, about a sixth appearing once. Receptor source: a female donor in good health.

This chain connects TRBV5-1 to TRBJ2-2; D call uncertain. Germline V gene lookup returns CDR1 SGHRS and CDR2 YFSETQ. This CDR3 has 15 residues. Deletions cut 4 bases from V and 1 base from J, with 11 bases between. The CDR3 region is CASSHPQMNTGELFF. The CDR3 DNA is TGCGCCAGCAGCCACCCACAGATGAACACCGGGGAGCTGTTTTTT.

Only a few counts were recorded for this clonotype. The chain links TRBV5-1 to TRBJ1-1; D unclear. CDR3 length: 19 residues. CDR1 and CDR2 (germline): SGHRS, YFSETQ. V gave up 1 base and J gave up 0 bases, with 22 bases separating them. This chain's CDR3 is CASSLRSRAPGPLNTEAFF. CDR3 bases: TGCGCCAGCAGCTTGCGGTCCCGGGCCCCCGGTCCATTGAACACTGAAGCTTTCTTT.

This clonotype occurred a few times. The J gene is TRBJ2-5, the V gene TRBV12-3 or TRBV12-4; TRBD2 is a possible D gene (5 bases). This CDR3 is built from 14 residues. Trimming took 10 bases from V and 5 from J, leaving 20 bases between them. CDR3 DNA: TGTGCCACCAACCATCGAGGGTTAGGGGAGACCCAGTACTTC. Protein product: CATNHRGLGETQYF.

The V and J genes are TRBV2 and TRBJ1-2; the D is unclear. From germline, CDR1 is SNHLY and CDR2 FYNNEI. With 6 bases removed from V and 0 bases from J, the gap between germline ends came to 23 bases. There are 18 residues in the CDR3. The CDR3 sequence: CASSSAGQAANSNYGYTF. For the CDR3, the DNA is TGTGCCAGCAGCTCCGCCGGGCAGGCCGCAAACTCTAACTATGGCTACACCTTC.

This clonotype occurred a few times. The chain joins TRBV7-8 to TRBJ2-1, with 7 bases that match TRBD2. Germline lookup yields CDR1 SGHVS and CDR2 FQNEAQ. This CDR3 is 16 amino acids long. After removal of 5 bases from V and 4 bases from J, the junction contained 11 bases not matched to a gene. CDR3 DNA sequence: TGTGCCAGCAGCGATCCCGGGACTACCATTTACAATGAGCAGTTCTTC. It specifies CASSDPGTTIYNEQFF. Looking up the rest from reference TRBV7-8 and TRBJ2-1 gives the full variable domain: GAGVSQSPRYKVAKRGQDVALRCDPISGHVSLFWYQQALGQGPEFLTYFQNEAQLDKSGLPSDRFFAERPEGSVSTLKIQRTQQEDSAVYLCASSDPGTTIYNEQFFGPGTRLTVL.

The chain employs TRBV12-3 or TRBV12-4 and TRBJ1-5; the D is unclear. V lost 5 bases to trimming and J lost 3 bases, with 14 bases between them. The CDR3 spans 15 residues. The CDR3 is CASSLNRRVNQPQHF. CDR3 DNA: TGTGCCAGCAGTCTGAACCGACGAGTCAATCAGCCCCAGCATTTT.

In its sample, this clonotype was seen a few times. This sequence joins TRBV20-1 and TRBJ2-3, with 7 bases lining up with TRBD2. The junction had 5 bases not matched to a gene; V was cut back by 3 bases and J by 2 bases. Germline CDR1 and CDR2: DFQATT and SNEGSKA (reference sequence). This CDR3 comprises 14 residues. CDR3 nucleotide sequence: TGCAGTGCTAGCATGGGAGGGTACACAGATACGCAGTATTTT. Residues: CSASMGGYTDTQYF.

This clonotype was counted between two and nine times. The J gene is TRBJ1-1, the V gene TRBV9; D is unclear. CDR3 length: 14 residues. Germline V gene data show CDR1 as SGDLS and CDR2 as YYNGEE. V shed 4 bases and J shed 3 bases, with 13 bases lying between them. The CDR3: CASSLSPRDTEAFF. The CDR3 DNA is TGTGCCAGCAGCCTCTCCCCTAGGGACACTGAAGCTTTCTTT. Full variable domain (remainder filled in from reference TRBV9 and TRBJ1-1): DSGVTQTPKHLITATGQRVTLRCSPRSGDLSVYWYQQSLDQGLQFLIQYYNGEERAKGNILERFSAQQFPDLHSELNLSSLELGDSALYFCASSLSPRDTEAFFGQGTRLTVV.

CDR3 residues: CAWGEHTQYF. The CDR3 DNA reads as TGTGCCTGGGGGGAGCATACGCAGTATTTT. This sequence joins TRBV28 and TRBJ2-3; the D gene is possibly TRBD2 (6 bases). V lost 11 bases and J lost 7, with 10 bases in between. The CDR3 length is 10 residues. Looked up from germline, CDR1 is MDHEN and CDR2 is SYDVKM.

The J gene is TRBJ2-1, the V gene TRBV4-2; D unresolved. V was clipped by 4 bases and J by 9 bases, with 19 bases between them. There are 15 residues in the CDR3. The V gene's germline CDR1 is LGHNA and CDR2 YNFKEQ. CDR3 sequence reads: CASSPSLASAVEQFF. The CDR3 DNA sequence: TGTGCCAGCAGCCCCTCCTTAGCATCAGCCGTTGAGCAGTTCTTC.

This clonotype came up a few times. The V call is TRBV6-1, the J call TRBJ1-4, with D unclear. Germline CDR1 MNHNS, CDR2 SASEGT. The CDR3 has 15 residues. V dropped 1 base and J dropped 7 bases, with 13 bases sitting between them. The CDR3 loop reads CASSEEFGVGEKLFF. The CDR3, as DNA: TGTGCCAGCAGTGAAGAGTTTGGGGTCGGTGAAAAACTGTTTTTT.